Below are 10 T cell receptor beta chains sequenced from a single sample in a study of shared clonotypes between healthy human individuals. Measured with immunoSEQ multiplex PCR; TCRdb has only the in-frame clones, and not every one. The sample has approximately 180,000 clones; just under 95% are singletons. Sequencing was carried out using naive CD4+ T cells sorted from blood. Described subset: CD45RA+ positively selected. All receptors derive from a woman younger than 45 in good health.

This clone is a singleton in its sample. This chain joins TRBV19 and TRBJ2-1, with 10 bases that match TRBD2. The CDR3 spans 13 residues. The germline V gene has CDR1 LNHDA and CDR2 SQIVND (reference sequence). The V segment lost 11 bases and the J segment 10 bases; nucleotides outside the gene matches: 11. The CDR3 DNA reads as TGTGCCTGCTCGGGACTAGCGAGATCGGAGCAGTTCTTC. Translated, it gives CACSGLARSEQFF.

This chain uses TRBV28 with TRBJ2-2; 10 bases fit TRBD1. Germline loops: CDR1 MDHEN, CDR2 SYDVKM. V trimming: 5 bases; J trimming: 1 base; junction bases outside the gene matches: 16. This CDR3 region has 20 residues. CDR3 DNA: TGTGCCAGCAGTCCTTGGCGGGTCCTCGGGACAGGGGTGAACACCGGGGAGCTGTTTTTT. Translating it yields CASSPWRVLGTGVNTGELFF.

As DNA, the CDR3 is TGTGCCAGCAGCTACACACCTGGACTCACCGAAGAGACCCAGTACTTC. Residues: CASSYTPGLTEETQYF. The chain employs TRBV7-7 and TRBJ2-5; a weak D match, TRBD2 (5 bases). The CDR3 has 16 amino acids. The ends were cut back, 4 bases at V and 3 bases at J, with 18 bases in the middle. The germline CDR1 and CDR2 sequences are SSHAT and FNYEAQ (reference sequence).

This sequence joins TRBV25-1 and TRBJ2-3; tentatively, D is TRBD2 (6 bases). CDR3 length: 14 residues. Germline V CDR1 and CDR2: MGHDK, SYGVNS. V dropped 4 bases and J dropped 5 bases, with 13 bases sitting between them. The CDR3, as DNA: TGTGCCAGCAGTGTTTCGGGAGCGGGAGATACGCAGTATTTT. Its protein is CASSVSGAGDTQYF.

This clone was seen just once. The V call is TRBV14, the J call TRBJ2-7, with D unresolved. The CDR3 loop spans 15 amino acids. Germline V gives CDR1 SGHDN, CDR2 FVKESK. V dropped 0 bases and J dropped 4 bases, with 13 bases sitting between them. CDR3 sequence: CASSQDERILYEQYF. The CDR3 DNA reads TGTGCCAGCAGCCAAGATGAAAGAATATTGTACGAGCAGTACTTC.

This chain joins TRBV7-9 and TRBJ1-3, with 9 bases lining up with TRBD1. The CDR3 totals 16 residues. The J segment lost 2 bases and the V segment lost 1 base, leaving 3 bases of the junction unmatched. Germline V gives CDR1 SEHNR, CDR2 FQNEAQ (reference sequence). CDR3 DNA sequence: TGTGCCAGCAGCTTAGAGACAGGGGGGCCTGGAAACACCATATATTTT. Protein: CASSLETGGPGNTIYF.

The chain uses TRBV5-8 and TRBJ2-6, with D tentatively TRBD1 or TRBD2 (5 bases each). The germline V gene encodes CDR1 SGHTS and CDR2 YDEGEE. Trimming took off 2 bases at V and 1 base at J, with 16 bases between the two ends. This CDR3 has 18 amino acids. The CDR3 loop is CASSFIRGRPSGANVLTF. The CDR3 DNA reads as TGTGCCAGCAGCTTTATCCGGGGCCGACCTTCTGGGGCCAACGTCCTGACTTTC.

The V call is TRBV7-9, the J call TRBJ1-1, with a weak D call TRBD1 (5 bases). Per the germline V gene, CDR1 is SEHNR and CDR2 is FQNEAQ (reference sequence). Trimming left V 6 bases short and J 4 bases short, with 21 bases between. The CDR3 runs to 16 residues. CDR3 residues: CASRFRLHQGPTEAFF. DNA of the CDR3: TGTGCCAGCAGGTTTAGGCTCCACCAGGGCCCCACTGAAGCTTTCTTT.

The rearrangement links TRBV9 to TRBJ2-2; the D gene is possibly TRBD2 (7 bases). V lost 4 bases, J lost 0 bases, and 13 bases lay in between. Germline CDR1 is SGDLS and CDR2 is YYNGEE. The CDR3 has 16 amino acids. The CDR3 here is CASSPRGASNTGELFF. The CDR3 region has the DNA TGTGCCAGCAGCCCCCGGGGGGCTTCGAACACCGGGGAGCTGTTTTTT.

This rearrangement joins TRBV20-1 to TRBJ2-5; D not certain. The J call may be mistaken, given a closer DNA end match to TRBJ2-7. The germline gives CDR1 DFQATT, CDR2 SNEGSKA (reference sequence). The CDR3 covers 11 residues. The CDR3 nucleotides are TGCAGTGCTAGACCCGTCTACGAGCAGTACTTC. Protein: CSARPVYEQYF.